This T cell receptor beta chain comes out of a study of beta chain features in type 1 diabetes. Stem cell-like memory, regulatory, central memory and naive CD4+ cells were sorted via CD45RO/CCR7/CD25/CD127/CD95/CD27. Purity above 95% was achieved in all sorted populations. The V segment lost 2 bases and the J segment 7 bases; nucleotides outside the gene matches: 7. Per germline, CDR1 SEHNR and CDR2 FQNEAQ (reference sequence). This CDR3 region has 15 residues. Turning to this clone: Its matching antigen is unknown.

Study-wide findings and caveats: The similarity of naive, central memory and Treg TCRB repertoires appeared greater among patients than among healthy donors.

Sequenced material consisted of expressed TCRB transcripts (all of the isolated RNA was reverse transcribed). Method: immunoSEQ multiplex PCR; TCRdb's copy keeps in-frame clones and lacks some. The table has around 300,000 clones, about 8% seen once. The receptor was derived from a woman in her late teens or twenties in good health. The sample taken for sequencing was central memory CD4+ T cells from blood. The chain carries TRBV7-9 and TRBJ2-1; 8 bases map to TRBD2. The CDR3 spells CASSLSGGASNEQFF. CDR3 nucleotides: TGTGCCAGCAGCTTAAGCGGGGGAGCCAGTAATGAGCAGTTCTTC.